This TCR beta chain appears in the sequencing data of a study of PD-1 blockade in mismatch repair-deficient tumors. With V trimmed by 2 bases and J by 5 bases, 3 bases remained unmatched. CDR1 is SGHRS, CDR2 YFSETQ, per germline. This CDR3 spans 14 amino acids. Method: immunoSEQ multiplex PCR; TCRdb's copy keeps in-frame clones and lacks some. This table holds some 100,000 clones, 82% found once. The V gene is TRBV5-1, the J gene TRBJ2-7; TRBD2 aligns across 11 bases. Sequencing was performed on peripheral blood, taken about 33 weeks after starting pembrolizumab. The sequence was obtained from an adult with mismatch repair-deficient cancer. The CDR3, as DNA: TGCGCCAGCAGCTTTAGCGGGAGGGCCAACGAGCAGTACTTC. Translation: CASSFSGRANEQYF.